These T cell receptor beta chains were read from a single sample in a study of a mutant IDH1 vaccine in newly diagnosed glioma. This table comes from immunoSEQ multiplex PCR, and its TCRdb copy is limited to in-frame clones, with some not included. The table includes around 65,000 clones, under 90% detected once. These receptors are not linked to any known antigen. Sample: PBMCs, taken from a glioma patient whose treatment included an IDH1 peptide vaccine. The receptors here all came from a middle-aged man with glioma. CDR3s include the opening cysteine and the closing phenylalanine or tryptophan. A D gene is named only where the DNA matches it firmly. For some rows the clone size is stated as once, few or many, or as a class when expanded; others skip it.

v_gene	j_gene	d_gene	abundance	CDR3nt	CDR3aa
TRBV5-1	TRBJ2-5	TRBD2	NA	TGCGCCAGCTATTCCTATAGCGGGGCTACCGAGACCCAGTACTTC	CASYSYSGATETQYF
TRBV19	TRBJ1-1	NA	NA	TGTGCCAGTCTGGGGTTAAGCATGAACACTGAAGCTTTCTTT	CASLGLSMNTEAFF
TRBV6-6	TRBJ1-2	NA	NA	TGTGCCACCCGACCTGAGGGGTCTTATGGCTACACCTTC	CATRPEGSYGYTF
TRBV11-3	TRBJ1-1	TRBD1	NA	TGTGCCAGCAGCACCTACGGGACAGAGAACACTGAAGCTTTCTTT	CASSTYGTENTEAFF
TRBV2	TRBJ2-1	NA	NA	TGTGCCAGCAGTCTCCCGGGCTCAGAAAGGAATGAGCAGTTCTTC	CASSLPGSERNEQFF
TRBV2	TRBJ1-2	NA	NA	TGTGCCAGCAGTGAAATGGGATACTCCTATGGCTACACCTTC	CASSEMGYSYGYTF
TRBV19	TRBJ2-1	NA	NA	TGTGCCAGTAGTATAGGGGGTGAGCAGTTCTTC	CASSIGGEQFF
TRBV7-2	TRBJ2-1	TRBD2	NA	TGTGCCAGCAGCTATTTGGGACTAAGCTCCTACAATGAGCAGTTCTTC	CASSYLGLSSYNEQFF
TRBV28	TRBJ1-3	NA	NA	TGTGCCAGCAGTTTTGGGCAGGAAGGCACCATATATTTT	CASSFGQEGTIYF
TRBV9	TRBJ1-5	NA	NA	TGTGCCAGCAGCCGAGGGGGTAGCAATCAGCCCCAGCATTTT	CASSRGGSNQPQHF
TRBV19	TRBJ2-1	TRBD1	NA	TGTGCCAGTAAAGAGGGGGCTAAGGATGAGCAGTTCTTC	CASKEGAKDEQFF
TRBV2	TRBJ2-1	NA	NA	TGTGCCAGCGAAAGCGACTCCTACAATGAGCAGTTCTTC	CASESDSYNEQFF
TRBV5-6	TRBJ2-6	NA	NA	TGTGCCAGCAGCTCTTATGGGGCCAACGTCCTGACTTTC	CASSSYGANVLTF
TRBV4-2	TRBJ2-3	TRBD2	NA	TGTGCCAGCAGCCAAGGGGGGCTAGCGGGAGTGACAGATACGCAGTATTTT	CASSQGGLAGVTDTQYF
TRBV5-6	TRBJ2-7	TRBD1	NA	TGTGCCAGCAGCTATACAGGGGGCAAATACGAGCAGTACTTC	CASSYTGGKYEQYF
TRBV23-1	TRBJ1-1	NA	NA	TGCGCCAGCAGTCCTATCGGGGGCACTGAAGCTTTCTTT	CASSPIGGTEAFF
TRBV6-5	TRBJ2-2	NA	few	TGTGCCAGCAGTTACTCCCCGTTTAGGGAGCTGTTTTTT	CASSYSPFRELFF
TRBV19	TRBJ2-3	NA	NA	TGTGCCAGTAGGTCAGATAGCGCGGGCACAGATACGCAGTATTTT	CASRSDSAGTDTQYF
TRBV27	TRBJ2-6	NA	NA	TGTGCCAGCAGTCAAGGGCCCAGAGTTAGCTCTGGGGCCAACGTCCTGACTTTC	CASSQGPRVSSGANVLTF
TRBV28	TRBJ2-5	TRBD2	NA	TGTGCCAGCAGTACCGAAGGTGCGACTAGCATCTTAGAGACCCAGTACTTC	CASSTEGATSILETQYF
TRBV5-6	TRBJ2-7	NA	NA	TGTGCCAGCAGCTTGGTGTCCTACGAGCAGTACTTC	CASSLVSYEQYF
TRBV6-5	TRBJ2-7	NA	NA	TGTGCCAGCAGTTACTCCGTAGGCAGTGCCTACGAGCAGTACTTC	CASSYSVGSAYEQYF
TRBV27	TRBJ2-1	NA	NA	TGTGCCAGCACCCTGAAGGATGAGCAGTTCTTC	CASTLKDEQFF
TRBV15	TRBJ1-4	NA	NA	TGTGCCACCAGCAGTTCGGTCAATATGAATGAAAAACTGTTTTTT	CATSSSVNMNEKLFF
TRBV11-3	TRBJ1-2	NA	NA	TGTGCCAGCAGCCCAGAGGGAACCGTCTACGGCTACACCTTC	CASSPEGTVYGYTF
TRBV5-6	TRBJ2-7	TRBD2	NA	TGTGCCAGCAGTGACCTCGGGGGGGCAACCTACGAGCAGTACTTC	CASSDLGGATYEQYF
TRBV7-3	TRBJ1-2	NA	NA	TGTGCCAGCAGCTTAAATCGGGCAGACTATGGCTACACCTTC	CASSLNRADYGYTF
TRBV9	TRBJ2-3	TRBD2	NA	TGTGCCAGCAGCCCCACTAGCGGAGGTAGCACAGATACGCAGTATTTT	CASSPTSGGSTDTQYF
TRBV6-5	TRBJ1-5	TRBD1	NA	TGTGCCAGCAGTTACTCGACAGGGAGGCCCCAGCATTTT	CASSYSTGRPQHF
TRBV5-1	TRBJ2-3	NA	NA	TGCGCCAGCAGCCCACTAGCAAACAATCGGAATACGCAGTATTTT	CASSPLANNRNTQYF
TRBV5-6	TRBJ1-1	TRBD1	NA	TGTGCCAGCAGCTTGGTGACAGGGATAGAAGCTTTCTTT	CASSLVTGIEAFF
TRBV7-2	TRBJ2-3	NA	NA	TGTGCCAGCAGCTTACCGGACTCGTTCGGAGAGGCAGATACGCAGTATTTT	CASSLPDSFGEADTQYF
TRBV10-2	TRBJ2-3	NA	once	TGCGCCATCTCCGGGACGGGAAGCACAGATACGCAGTATTTT	CAISGTGSTDTQYF